This T cell receptor beta chain was obtained from a study of blood T cell repertoires in COVID-19. Whole-study context: COVID-19 samples collected from the United States, Italy and Spain covered acute and convalescent phases. T cells, B-cell-depleted T cells, or PBMCs provided the cDNA or gDNA that served as material.

Enrolment of Seattle patients took place during active infection, and they were followed longitudinally. Study processing details: Researchers report that nucleated cell counts were estimated from reference gene primer amplification. Libraries were prepared by immunoSEQ multiplex PCR; TCRdb keeps only in-frame clonotypes and omits some of them. From that table come the V and J calls and clone size; the DNA was used to work out D and trimming. The repertoire consists of roughly 120,000 clones, with 80% to 95% occurring once and the leading ten covering about 2%. This CDR3 spans 16 amino acids. V dropped 2 bases and J dropped 0; count of bases not matched to a gene: 6. Looked up from germline, CDR1 is GTSNPN and CDR2 is SVGIG (reference sequence).

The sample was peripheral blood. This sequence joins TRBV30 and TRBJ2-3; 9 nucleotides agree with TRBD1. This TCR was sampled from a man aged 45-65 years with COVID-19, enrolled during active disease. CDR3 sequence reads: CAWSPKGQGSTDTQYF. CDR3 nucleotide sequence: TGTGCCTGGAGTCCAAAGGGACAGGGCAGCACAGATACGCAGTATTTT. Combining the CDR3 with reference TRBV30 and TRBJ2-3 gives the whole variable domain SQTIHQWPATLVQPVGSPLSLECTVEGTSNPNLYWYRQAAGRGLQLLFYSVGIGQISSEVPQNLSASRPQDRQFILSSKKLLLSDSGFYLCAWSPKGQGSTDTQYFGPGTRLTVL.